This T cell receptor beta chain was observed in a study of CD8 T cells in Susac syndrome. Across the study: Patients with Susac syndrome were therapy-naive, taking corticosteroids, with some also receiving intravenous immunoglobulin, or taking intravenous immunoglobulin alone at the time their blood was drawn. Study results and limitations: None of the CD4+ T cell repertoires in Susac syndrome showed clonal expansion.

High-throughput TCR beta sequencing covered peripheral CD8+ and CD4+ T cells. Random hexamers served to reverse transcribe roughly 0.45 to 1 ug RNA. An immunoSEQ multiplex PCR generated amplified TCR beta CDR3 products spanning 54 Vbeta and 13 Jbeta. TCRdb passed the immunoSEQ multiplex PCR reads through MiXCR, listing each CDR3 protein once. This sample has about 240,000 distinct CDR3 sequences, with 90% to 96% found just once. CDR3 length equals 12 residues. V lost 4 bases and J lost 15, with 17 bases in between. Germline V CDR1 and CDR2: MDHEN, SYDVKM. In the case of this clonotype: Its antigen is still unknown.

The sequence derives from a human donor with Susac syndrome. The rearrangement joins TRBV28 to TRBJ2-3; D is uncertain. Sequenced sample: CD4+ T cells from PBMCs. The CDR3 nucleotides read TGTGCCAGCAGTTACCAGATTAACGCACCATATTTT. It codes for CASSYQINAPYF.